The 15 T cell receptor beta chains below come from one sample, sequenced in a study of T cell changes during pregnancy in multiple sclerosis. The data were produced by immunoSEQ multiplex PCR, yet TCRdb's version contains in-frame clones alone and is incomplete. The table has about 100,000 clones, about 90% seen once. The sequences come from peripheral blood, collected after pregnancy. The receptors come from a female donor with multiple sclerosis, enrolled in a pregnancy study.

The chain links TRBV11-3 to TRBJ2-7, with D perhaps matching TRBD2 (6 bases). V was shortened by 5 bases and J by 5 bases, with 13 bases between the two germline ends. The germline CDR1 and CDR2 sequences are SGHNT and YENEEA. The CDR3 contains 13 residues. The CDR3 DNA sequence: TGTGCCAGCAGCAGCGGGCCACGCAACGAGCAGTACTTC. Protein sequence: CASSSGPRNEQYF.

The CDR3 DNA sequence: TGTGCCAGCAGTCGCCTAGCGCAGTTTCAAGCCTACAATGAGCAGTTCTTC. It encodes CASSRLAQFQAYNEQFF. The chain joins TRBV27 to TRBJ2-1; D is perhaps TRBD2 (6 bases). Germline lookup yields CDR1 MNHEY and CDR2 SMNVEV (reference sequence). V was shortened by 5 bases and J by 2 bases, with 19 bases between the two germline ends. The CDR3 is 17 residues long.

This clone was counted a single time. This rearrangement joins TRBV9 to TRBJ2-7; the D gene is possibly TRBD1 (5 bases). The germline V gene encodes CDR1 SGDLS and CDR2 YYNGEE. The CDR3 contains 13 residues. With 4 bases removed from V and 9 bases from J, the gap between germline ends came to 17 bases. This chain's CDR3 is CASSPSQQGPQYF. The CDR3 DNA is TGTGCCAGCAGCCCCAGTCAGCAGGGTCCGCAGTACTTC. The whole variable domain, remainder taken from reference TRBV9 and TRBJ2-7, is DSGVTQTPKHLITATGQRVTLRCSPRSGDLSVYWYQQSLDQGLQFLIQYYNGEERAKGNILERFSAQQFPDLHSELNLSSLELGDSALYFCASSPSQQGPQYFGPGTRLTVT.

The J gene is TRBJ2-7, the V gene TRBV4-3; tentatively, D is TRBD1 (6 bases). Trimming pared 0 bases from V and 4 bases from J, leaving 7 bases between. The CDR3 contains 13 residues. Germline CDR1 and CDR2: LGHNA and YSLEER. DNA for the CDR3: TGCGCCAGCAGCCAAGACGGGACATACGAGCAGTACTTC. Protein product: CASSQDGTYEQYF.

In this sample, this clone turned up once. In nucleotides, the CDR3 is TGTGCCAGCAGTTACTCGACAAGGGGGGAGACCCAGTACTTC. The encoded protein is CASSYSTRGETQYF. The chain employs TRBV6-6 and TRBJ2-5, with a tentative D call TRBD1 (6 bases). From germline, CDR1 is MNHNY and CDR2 SVGAGI (reference sequence). The CDR3 extends over 14 amino acids. V was cut by 0 bases and J by 5 bases, with 10 bases left in between.

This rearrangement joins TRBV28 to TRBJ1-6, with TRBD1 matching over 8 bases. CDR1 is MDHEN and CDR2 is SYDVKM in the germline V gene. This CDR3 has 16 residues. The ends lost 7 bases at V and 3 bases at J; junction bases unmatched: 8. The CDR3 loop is CASTYRGEIYNSPLHF. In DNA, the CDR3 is TGTGCCAGCACCTACAGGGGGGAGATCTATAATTCACCCCTCCACTTT.

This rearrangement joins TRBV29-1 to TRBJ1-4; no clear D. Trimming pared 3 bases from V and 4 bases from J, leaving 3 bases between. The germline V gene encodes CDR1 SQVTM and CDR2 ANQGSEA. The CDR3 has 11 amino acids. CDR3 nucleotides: TGCAGCGTTGATCTTAATGAAAAACTGTTTTTT. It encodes CSVDLNEKLFF.

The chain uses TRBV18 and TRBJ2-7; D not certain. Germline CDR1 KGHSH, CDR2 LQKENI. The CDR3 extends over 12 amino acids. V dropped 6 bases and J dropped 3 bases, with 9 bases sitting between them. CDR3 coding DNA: TGTGCCAGCTCGTCCTCACACTACGAGCAGTACTTC. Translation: CASSSSHYEQYF.

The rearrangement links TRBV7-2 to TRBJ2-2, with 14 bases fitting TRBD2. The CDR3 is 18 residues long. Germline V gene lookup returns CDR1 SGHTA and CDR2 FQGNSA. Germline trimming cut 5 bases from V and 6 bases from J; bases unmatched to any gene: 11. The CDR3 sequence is CASSRGLAGDFRAGELFF. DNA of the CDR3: TGTGCCAGCAGCCGGGGACTAGCGGGGGACTTTAGGGCCGGGGAGCTGTTTTTT.

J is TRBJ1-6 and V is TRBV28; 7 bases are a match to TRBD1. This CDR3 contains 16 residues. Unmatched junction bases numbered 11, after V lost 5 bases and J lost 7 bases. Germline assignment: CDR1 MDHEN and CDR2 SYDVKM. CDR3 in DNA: TGTGCCAGCAGTCCCCGACAGGGAGTGAACAATTCACCCCTCCACTTT. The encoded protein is CASSPRQGVNNSPLHF.

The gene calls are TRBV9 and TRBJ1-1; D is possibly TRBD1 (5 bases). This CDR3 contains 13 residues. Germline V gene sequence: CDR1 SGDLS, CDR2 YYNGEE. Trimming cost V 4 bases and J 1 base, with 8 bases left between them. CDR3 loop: CASSQTGNTEAFF. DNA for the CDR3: TGTGCCAGCAGCCAAACAGGGAACACTGAAGCTTTCTTT.

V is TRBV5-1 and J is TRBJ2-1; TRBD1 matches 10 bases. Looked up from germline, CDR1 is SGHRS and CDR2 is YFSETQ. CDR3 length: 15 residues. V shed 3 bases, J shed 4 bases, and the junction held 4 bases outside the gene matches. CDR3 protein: CASSSPGQGYNEQFF. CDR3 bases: TGCGCCAGCAGCTCCCCGGGACAGGGGTACAATGAGCAGTTCTTC.

Here the CDR3 DNA reads TGTGCCAGCAGCAAAGACAGCTCCTACGAGCAGTACTTC. It specifies CASSKDSSYEQYF. The rearrangement links TRBV21-1 to TRBJ2-7; TRBD1 is the table's D call, not checked against the DNA. TRBV21-1 is a pseudogene. CDR3 length: 13 amino acids.

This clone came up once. This chain's CDR3 is CASSTTGIYEQYF. For the CDR3, the DNA is TGTGCCAGCAGCACTACAGGGATTTACGAGCAGTACTTC. This sequence joins TRBV7-2 and TRBJ2-7; D possibly corresponds to TRBD1 (6 bases). The CDR3 has 13 amino acids. Trimming cost V 5 bases and J 4 bases, with 12 bases left between them. CDR1 and CDR2 from the germline V gene are SGHTA and FQGNSA.

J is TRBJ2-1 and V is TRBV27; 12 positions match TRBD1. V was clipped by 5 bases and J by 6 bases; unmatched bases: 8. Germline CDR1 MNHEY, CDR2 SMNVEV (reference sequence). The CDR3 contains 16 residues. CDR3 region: CASSDPGTGGSNEQFF. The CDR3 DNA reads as TGTGCCAGCAGTGACCCCGGGACAGGGGGCTCCAATGAGCAGTTCTTC.